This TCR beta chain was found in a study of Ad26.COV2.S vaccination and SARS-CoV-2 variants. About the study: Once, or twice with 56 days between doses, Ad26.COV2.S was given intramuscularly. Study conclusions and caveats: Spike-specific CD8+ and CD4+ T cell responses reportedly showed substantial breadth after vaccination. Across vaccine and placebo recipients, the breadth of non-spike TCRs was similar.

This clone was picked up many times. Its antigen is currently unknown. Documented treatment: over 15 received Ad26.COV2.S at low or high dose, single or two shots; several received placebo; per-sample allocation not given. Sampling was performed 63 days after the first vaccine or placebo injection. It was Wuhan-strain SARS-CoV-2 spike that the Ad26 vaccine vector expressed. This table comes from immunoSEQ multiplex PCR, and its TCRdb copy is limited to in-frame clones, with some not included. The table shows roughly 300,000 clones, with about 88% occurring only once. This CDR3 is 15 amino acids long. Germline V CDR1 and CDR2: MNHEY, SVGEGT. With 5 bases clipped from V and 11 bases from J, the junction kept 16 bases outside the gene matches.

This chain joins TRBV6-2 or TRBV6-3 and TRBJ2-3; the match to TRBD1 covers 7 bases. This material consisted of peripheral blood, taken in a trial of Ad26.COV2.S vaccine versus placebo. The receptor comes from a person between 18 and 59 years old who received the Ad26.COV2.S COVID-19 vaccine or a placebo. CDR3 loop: CASSRPGTDIGEQYF. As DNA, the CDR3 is TGTGCCAGCAGTCGCCCCGGGACAGACATCGGGGAGCAGTATTTT.